This entry features one TCR beta chain sequence. What it recognizes is unknown. The CDR3 totals 15 residues. CDR1 and CDR2 (germline): MDHEN, SYDVKM. Trimming at V came to 2 bases and at J to 6 bases, leaving 4 bases not matched to a gene. This sample was taken from a study of shared clonotypes between healthy human individuals. Findings and caveats of the study: Inspection by rarefaction showed sorted-subset sequencing to be incomplete despite large depth. With few donors, the genetic and exposure-history diversity represented was limited. Only blood underwent sampling, and tissue repertoires likely differ.

TCRdb's copy holds only in-frame clones and misses some; the assay was immunoSEQ multiplex PCR. In the table there are 2,500,000 or so clones, around 92% of which are singletons. This chain links TRBV28 with TRBJ2-4; 10 bases line up with TRBD1. Sequenced material: naive CD4+ T cells from PBMCs. Subset noted: CD45RA+ positively selected. This sequence originates from a man younger than 30 in good health. Some clones in this sample may be carry-over from other donors' samples. The CDR3 DNA sequence: TGTGCCAGCAGTTTACGGCGGACAGGGGGAAACATTCAGTACTTC. This codes for CASSLRRTGGNIQYF.